One and the same sample provided the 31 T cell receptor beta chains below, sequenced in a study of blood T cell repertoires in COVID-19. TCRdb's copy holds only in-frame clones and misses some; the assay was immunoSEQ multiplex PCR. Here the sample spans 150,000 to 200,000 clones, over 75% being singletons. Sequenced: PBMCs or T cells enriched from blood (not recorded which). The receptors were sampled from a woman aged 18-29 years who had recovered from COVID-19.

The V and J genes are TRBV18 and TRBJ2-1; the match to TRBD2 covers 8 bases. Germline V gives CDR1 KGHSH, CDR2 LQKENI. V dropped 3 bases and J dropped 4; count of bases not matched to a gene: 8. CDR3 length: 16 amino acids. In DNA form, the CDR3 reads TGTGCCAGCTCACCGATTTCCGGGACTAGGTACAATGAGCAGTTCTTC. It yields the protein CASSPISGTRYNEQFF.

V and J are TRBV7-2 and TRBJ1-1, with D unresolved. Per the germline V gene, CDR1 is SGHTA and CDR2 is FQGNSA. The CDR3 has 13 residues. Between the trimmed V and J ends, which lost 5 bases and 5 bases, there was a span of 12 bases. This CDR3 reads CASSVNRRTEAFF. Here the CDR3 DNA reads TGTGCCAGCAGCGTAAATAGGAGGACTGAAGCTTTCTTT.

The CDR3 nucleotides read TGTGCCAGCAGCTTGGACTACCCCTCTAATGAGCAGTTCTTC. It is translated as CASSLDYPSNEQFF. The chain couples TRBV5-4 to TRBJ2-1; D not certain. The CDR3 runs to 14 residues. The germline V gene encodes CDR1 SGHNT and CDR2 YYREEE (reference sequence). V lost 0 bases and J lost 7, with 11 bases in between.

With respect to this clone: The same CDR3 can be traced to other DNA sequences in this sample. CDR3: CASSLGMGGSRTEAFF. The CDR3 region has the DNA TGTGCCAGCAGCTTGGGGATGGGGGGTTCAAGGACTGAAGCTTTCTTT. The V and J genes are TRBV5-6 and TRBJ1-1; perhaps TRBD1 as D (5 bases). CDR1 and CDR2 (germline): SGHDT, YYEEEE. The CDR3 consists of 16 residues. The V and J ends lost 0 bases and 5 bases respectively, with 17 bases between them.

DNA for the CDR3: TGCGCCAGCAGCCAAGCGCGCGGGAGGCGGGGTGTCAGCACAGATACGCAGTATTTT. Protein sequence: CASSQARGRRGVSTDTQYF. This sequence joins TRBV4-1 and TRBJ2-3, with 8 bases fitting TRBD2. The V gene end was trimmed by 1 base and the J gene end by 0 bases; junction bases not matched to a gene: 12. CDR3 length: 19 amino acids. Germline CDR1 and CDR2: MGHRA and YSYEKL.

The V and J genes are TRBV13 and TRBJ2-4, with 10 bases identical to TRBD2. Germline assignment: CDR1 PRHDT and CDR2 FYEKMQ (reference sequence). V shed 4 bases, J shed 10 bases, and the junction held 4 bases outside the gene matches. The CDR3 runs to 13 residues. The CDR3 region is CASSYGTSVIQYF. The CDR3 DNA reads TGTGCCAGCAGCTACGGGACTAGCGTTATTCAGTACTTC.

V gene TRBV10-3 combines with J gene TRBJ2-7, with D tentatively TRBD2 (6 bases). Trimming pared 2 bases from V and 0 bases from J, leaving 11 bases between. In germline, CDR1 is ENHRY, CDR2 SYGVKD. The CDR3 contains 15 residues. The CDR3 DNA follows: TGTGCCATCAGTGAGAAGGAGGGTAGCTCCTACGAGCAGTACTTC. Its protein product is CAISEKEGSSYEQYF.

The chain combines TRBV14 with TRBJ2-3; no clear D. The CDR3 spans 16 residues. Per the germline V gene, CDR1 is SGHDN and CDR2 is FVKESK. Trimming removed 4 bases at V and 3 bases at J, with 17 bases between. The DNA of the CDR3 is TGTGCCAGCAGCCGCGGCTTTGGCGGTGAGACAGATACGCAGTATTTT. Translating gives CASSRGFGGETDTQYF.

This chain's CDR3 is CASSFWLAGRENIQYF. As DNA, the CDR3 is TGTGCCAGCAGCTTCTGGCTAGCGGGGCGGGAAAACATTCAGTACTTC. V is TRBV5-4 and J is TRBJ2-4, with 9 bases identical to TRBD2. The CDR3 totals 16 residues. The V and J ends lost 2 bases and 5 bases, in that order; junction bases with no gene match: 8. Per germline, CDR1 SGHNT and CDR2 YYREEE (reference sequence).

The rearrangement joins TRBV20-1 to TRBJ2-7; D is possibly TRBD1 (5 bases). V was shortened by 3 bases and J by 4 bases, with 10 bases between the two germline ends. There are 12 residues in the CDR3. The V gene's germline CDR1 is DFQATT and CDR2 SNEGSKA (reference sequence). The CDR3 DNA reads as TGCAGTGCTAGTGACAAGGGGTACGAGCAGTACTTC. Residues: CSASDKGYEQYF.

In its sample, this clone was seen many times. Different DNA sequences within this sample yield the same CDR3. V and J are TRBV15 and TRBJ2-7; maybe TRBD1 (6 bases). CDR1 and CDR2 (germline): LNHNV, YYDKDF (reference sequence). CDR3 size: 14 residues. The V and J ends lost 0 bases and 5 bases respectively, with 11 bases between them. The CDR3, as DNA: TGTGCCACCAGCAGAGACAGGGGATACCACGAGCAGTACTTC. It encodes CATSRDRGYHEQYF.

V is TRBV15 and J is TRBJ2-3; 7 bases fit TRBD2. CDR3 length: 16 amino acids. The V gene end was trimmed by 3 bases and the J gene end by 0 bases; junction bases not matched to a gene: 6. CDR1 LNHNV and CDR2 YYDKDF come from the germline V gene (reference sequence). CDR3 bases: TGTGCCACCAGCAGTTACCCGGGACTAAGCACAGATACGCAGTATTTT. It encodes CATSSYPGLSTDTQYF.

The chain has TRBV6-1 and TRBJ2-3; D might be TRBD2 (5 bases). Germline V gives CDR1 MNHNS, CDR2 SASEGT. This CDR3 has 15 residues. Trimming removed 2 bases at V and 3 bases at J, with 12 bases between. The CDR3 spells CASSETLAQTDTQYF. In DNA form, the CDR3 reads TGTGCCAGCAGTGAAACCCTAGCCCAAACAGATACGCAGTATTTT.

The J gene is TRBJ1-2, the V gene TRBV19, with D hard to call. This CDR3 contains 15 residues. V lost 1 base and J lost 0, with 9 bases in between. CDR1 and CDR2 from the germline V gene are LNHDA and SQIVND (reference sequence). The CDR3 coding sequence is TGTGCCAGTAGTATAGCAACAAGTTCTAACTATGGCTACACCTTC. Translating gives CASSIATSSNYGYTF.

A single count supports this clone. The chain is built from TRBV5-4 and TRBJ2-7, with D perhaps TRBD1 (6 bases). The length of the CDR3 is 14 residues. V lost 4 bases and J 0 bases, leaving 11 bases between the germline ends. CDR1 is SGHNT and CDR2 is YYREEE in the germline V gene (reference sequence). CDR3 bases: TGTGCCAGCAGCGTACAGGGATCCTCCTACGAGCAGTACTTC. Translation: CASSVQGSSYEQYF.

This chain's CDR3 is CASSLVPAGGKNEQFF. The CDR3 DNA reads TGTGCCAGCAGCTTAGTTCCAGCGGGAGGGAAAAATGAGCAGTTCTTC. V gene TRBV7-3 combines with J gene TRBJ2-1, with TRBD2 matching over 10 bases. The germline gives CDR1 SGHTA, CDR2 FQGTGA. V lost 2 bases to trimming and J lost 7 bases; unmatched junction nucleotides: 8. The CDR3 is made up of 16 amino acids.

This clone has just one count. The chain carries TRBV19 and TRBJ2-7, with D perhaps matching TRBD2 (5 bases). The CDR3 is made up of 13 amino acids. Germline values: CDR1 LNHDA, CDR2 SQIVND (reference sequence). Deletions cut 4 bases from V and 3 bases from J, with 10 bases between. The CDR3 reads CASSTGINYEQYF. CDR3 in DNA: TGTGCCAGTAGTACCGGGATCAACTACGAGCAGTACTTC.

The V call is TRBV28, the J call TRBJ2-7; D not resolved. This CDR3 is built from 11 residues. The V end lost 6 bases, the J end lost 4 bases, and 7 bases lay between the germline ends. Germline assignment: CDR1 MDHEN and CDR2 SYDVKM. CDR3 nucleotide sequence: TGTGCCAGCAGCCCCAGGTACGAGCAGTACTTC. This sequence encodes CASSPRYEQYF.

The chain uses TRBV11-3 and TRBJ2-2, with D possibly TRBD1 on 6 matching bases. The CDR3 covers 14 residues. Trimming shortened V by 5 bases and J by 7 bases, and 14 bases separated the two germline ends. Germline CDR1 is SGHNT and CDR2 is YENEEA. The CDR3: CASSPTPGDGELFF. In DNA, the CDR3 is TGTGCCAGCAGCCCCACTCCAGGGGACGGGGAGCTGTTTTTT. The full variable domain, in which reference TRBV11-3 and TRBJ2-2 provide the parts outside the CDR3, is EAGVVQSPRYKIIEKKQPVAFWCNPISGHNTLYWYLQNLGQGPELLIRYENEEAVDDSQLPKDRFSAERLKGVDSTLKIQPAELGDSAVYLCASSPTPGDGELFFGEGSRLTVL.

The gene calls are TRBV2 and TRBJ2-7; a possible D gene is TRBD1 (6 bases). Between the trimmed V and J ends, which lost 10 bases and 3 bases, there was a span of 22 bases. The CDR3 runs to 15 residues. The germline V gene encodes CDR1 SNHLY and CDR2 FYNNEI. In DNA, the CDR3 is TGTGCCACCACTTACAGGGATGGTTCTCTCTACGAGCAGTACTTC. It encodes CATTYRDGSLYEQYF.

This clone was found once. The V gene is TRBV15, the J gene TRBJ2-7; D uncertain. Germline assignment: CDR1 LNHNV and CDR2 YYDKDF (reference sequence). V lost 1 base and J lost 3, with 13 bases in between. This CDR3 is 15 amino acids long. The CDR3 bases are TGTGCCACCAGCAGAGGGGCAGGTAATTACTACGAGCAGTACTTC. Amino acid sequence: CATSRGAGNYYEQYF.

V gene TRBV7-9 combines with J gene TRBJ2-6, with D possibly TRBD2 on 7 matching bases. V lost 1 base to trimming and J lost 1 base, with 17 bases between them. The CDR3 runs 19 residues. Germline assignment: CDR1 SEHNR and CDR2 FQNEAQ (reference sequence). CDR3 sequence: CASSLGGKGEGSGANVLTF. The CDR3, as DNA: TGTGCCAGCAGCTTAGGAGGGAAGGGGGAGGGTTCTGGGGCCAACGTCCTGACTTTC.

The chain has TRBV29-1 and TRBJ2-3; no definite D call. The V and J ends lost 3 bases and 4 bases respectively, with 5 bases between them. This CDR3 has 11 residues. Germline-derived CDR1 and CDR2 are SQVTM and ANQGSEA. This chain's CDR3 is CSVDRADTQYF. The CDR3 DNA follows: TGCAGCGTTGATCGCGCAGATACGCAGTATTTT.

This clone was detected a few times. The chain joins TRBV28 to TRBJ2-3; D gene unclear. CDR3 length: 12 residues. Germline CDR1 MDHEN, CDR2 SYDVKM. The V and J ends lost 2 bases and 5 bases respectively, with 5 bases between them. CDR3 region: CASSLVRDTQYF. CDR3 coding DNA: TGTGCCAGCAGTTTAGTCCGAGATACGCAGTATTTT.

The rearrangement joins TRBV28 to TRBJ1-1; a possible D gene is TRBD1 (6 bases). The CDR3 has 13 residues. The germline V gene encodes CDR1 MDHEN and CDR2 SYDVKM. Trimming cost V 6 bases and J 3 bases, with 11 bases left between them. CDR3: CASRSTGYTEAFF. CDR3 sequence (DNA): TGTGCCAGCAGGTCCACAGGGTACACTGAAGCTTTCTTT.

This sequence joins TRBV6-5 and TRBJ2-1, with D possibly matching TRBD2 (5 bases). CDR3 length: 13 residues. Between the trimmed V and J ends, which lost 6 bases and 6 bases, there was a span of 12 bases. Germline CDR1 is MNHEY and CDR2 is SVGAGI. Here the CDR3 DNA reads TGTGCCAGCAGCCCCACTAGTGGCAATGAGCAGTTCTTC. Its protein product is CASSPTSGNEQFF.

This chain connects TRBV5-1 to TRBJ2-7; D not certain. Germline lookup yields CDR1 SGHRS and CDR2 YFSETQ. V gave up 3 bases and J gave up 2 bases, with 9 bases separating them. CDR3 length: 13 residues. The CDR3 protein is CASSYSQAYEQYF. The CDR3 DNA reads as TGCGCCAGCAGCTACTCCCAAGCCTACGAGCAGTACTTC.

The rearrangement uses TRBV30 and TRBJ2-5, with a weak D call TRBD1 (5 bases). The CDR3 has 13 residues. V was shortened by 8 bases and J by 5 bases, with 18 bases between the two germline ends. Germline V gives CDR1 GTSNPN, CDR2 SVGIG (reference sequence). The CDR3 coding sequence is TGTGCCATGGGGCAGCCCGTCCCGGAGACCCAGTACTTC. Translating gives CAMGQPVPETQYF.

The V gene is TRBV28, the J gene TRBJ2-7; the D is unclear. Germline CDR1 is MDHEN and CDR2 is SYDVKM. The V gene lost 2 bases and the J gene lost 3 bases, with 17 bases spanning the gap. The CDR3 spans 16 residues. CDR3 in amino acids: CASSLGQKYLSYEQYF. The CDR3, as DNA: TGTGCCAGCAGTTTAGGCCAGAAGTATTTAAGCTACGAGCAGTACTTC.

V is TRBV19 and J is TRBJ1-5, with 9 bases identical to TRBD1. CDR1 is LNHDA, CDR2 SQIVND, per germline (reference sequence). V shed 4 bases, J shed 5 bases, and the junction held 0 bases outside the gene matches. The CDR3 extends over 13 amino acids. This CDR3 is CASSRDRDQPQHF. DNA of the CDR3: TGTGCCAGTAGTAGGGACAGGGATCAGCCCCAGCATTTT.

The sample holds one count of this clone. The rearrangement joins TRBV29-1 to TRBJ2-5; D gene ambiguous. The germline V gene encodes CDR1 SQVTM and CDR2 ANQGSEA. The CDR3 extends over 15 amino acids. The germline V and J ends were trimmed by 6 bases and 5 bases, with 22 bases remaining between them. The CDR3 DNA follows: TGCAGCGTCCCAACCCCAGGTCAGGTTGCGGAGACCCAGTACTTC. Translated: CSVPTPGQVAETQYF.